This TCR beta chain comes out of a study of T cells in localized non-small cell lung cancer (dated by TCRdb to about 2020). At the level of the whole study: The study analyzed T cell repertoires of 236 early-stage NSCLC patients, comparing tumors and uninvolved tumor-adjacent lungs. Of the NSCLC patients, about 130 were male and 85 to 110 were female, and the mean age was around 70 years. The cohort was made up of approximately 250 treatment-naive NSCLC patients whose localized lung tumors had been resected. What the study reported, not specific to this receptor: A median of approximately 53 of the top 100 tumor clones turned up in the paired uninvolved adjacent lung, and 25 to 30 of those clones also ranked among the top 100 of that same adjacent lung. Uninvolved tumor-adjacent lung showed the highest T cell clonality, higher than tumor, which suggests more focused antigenic responses in the adjacent lung. Longer overall survival was associated with higher T cell density in blood, whereas shorter survival was associated with higher clonality in adjacent lung. Because the study design was exploratory, TCR variables were selected using unadjusted p-values without false-discovery rate correction. Because multi-region tumor sequencing was not done, intratumor heterogeneity could not be ruled out.

The immunoSEQ Assay was used to sequence TCR beta CDR3 regions from DNA. In the source study's methods: To compute T cell density, TCR beta template counts were normalized to usable DNA, which was estimated by amplifying housekeeping genes. Richness was estimated using the preseqR package, with extrapolation to 400,000 templates for PBMC samples and to 120,000 templates for tissue samples. Clonality was defined by subtracting Pielou's evenness from one. Differential abundance testing on productive amino-acid clonotypes, with a minimum total count of 5 and an alpha of 0.1, was used to identify tissue-enriched TCRs. The Jaccard Index and the Morisita Overlap Index were used to measure how much the repertoires overlapped between compartments. GLIPH clustered TCR beta CDR3s with public tetramer-defined viral CDR3s; viral motifs required at least three viral sequences plus V-gene enrichment. Held by TCRdb, this immuneACCESS table contains in-frame sequences only and omits some clones. Under half of the omission traces to an unresolved V gene where checked; the cause of the rest is unknown. Clone size and V and J calls were adopted from that table, with D and trimming inferred from the DNA. Across this sample there are 70,000 to 75,000 clones, with approximately 84% seen only once. The ten largest clones represent 1.3% of the sample.

From its cysteine to its phenylalanine, the CDR3 spans 16 amino acids. Left in the record is the CDR3 DNA by itself, 48 bases read in frame from the first base. Unmatched junction bases come to 10, with V trimmed by 5 bases and J by 6 bases. In the germline V gene, CDR1 corresponds to SGHRS and CDR2 to YFSETQ. At diagnosis, peripheral blood, uninvolved tumor-adjacent lung and tumor were collected and stored as a combination of fresh-frozen and FFPE material. For TCR repertoire profiling, blood samples were analyzed as peripheral blood mononuclear cells. For this clone: The target of this receptor is not known. Base qualities are missing; no much larger clone stands one base away.

The V and J segments used are TRBV5-1 and TRBJ2-1, with 11 central nucleotides matching TRBD1. Sequenced here: peripheral blood, sampled before any cancer treatment. This sequence originates from a female donor older than 55 with stage I lung adenocarcinoma. CDR3 reads: CASRKRGQGATNEQFF. Read as DNA, the sequence is TGCGCCAGCAGAAAACGAGGACAGGGGGCGACCAATGAGCAGTTCTTC.